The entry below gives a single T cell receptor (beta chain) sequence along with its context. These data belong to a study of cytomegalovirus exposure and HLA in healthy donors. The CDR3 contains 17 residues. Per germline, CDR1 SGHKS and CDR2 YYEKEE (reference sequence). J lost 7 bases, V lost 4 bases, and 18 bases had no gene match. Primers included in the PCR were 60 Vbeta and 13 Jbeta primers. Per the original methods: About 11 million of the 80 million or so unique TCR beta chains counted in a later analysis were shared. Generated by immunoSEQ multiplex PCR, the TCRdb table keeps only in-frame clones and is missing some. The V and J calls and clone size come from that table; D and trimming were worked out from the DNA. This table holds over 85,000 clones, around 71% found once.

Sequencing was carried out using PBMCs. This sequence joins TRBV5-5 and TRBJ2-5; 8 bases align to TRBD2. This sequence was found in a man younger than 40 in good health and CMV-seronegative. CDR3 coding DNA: TGTGCCAGCAGCCCGGTGGTTTTAGCGGGAAACTGGGGGACCCAGTACTTC. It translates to CASSPVVLAGNWGTQYF. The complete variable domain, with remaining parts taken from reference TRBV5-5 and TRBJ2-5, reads DAGVTQSPTHLIKTRGQQVTLRCSPISGHKSVSWYQQVLGQGPQFIFQYYEKEERGRGNFPDRFSARQFPNYSSELNVNALLLGDSALYLCASSPVVLAGNWGTQYFGPGTRLLVL.